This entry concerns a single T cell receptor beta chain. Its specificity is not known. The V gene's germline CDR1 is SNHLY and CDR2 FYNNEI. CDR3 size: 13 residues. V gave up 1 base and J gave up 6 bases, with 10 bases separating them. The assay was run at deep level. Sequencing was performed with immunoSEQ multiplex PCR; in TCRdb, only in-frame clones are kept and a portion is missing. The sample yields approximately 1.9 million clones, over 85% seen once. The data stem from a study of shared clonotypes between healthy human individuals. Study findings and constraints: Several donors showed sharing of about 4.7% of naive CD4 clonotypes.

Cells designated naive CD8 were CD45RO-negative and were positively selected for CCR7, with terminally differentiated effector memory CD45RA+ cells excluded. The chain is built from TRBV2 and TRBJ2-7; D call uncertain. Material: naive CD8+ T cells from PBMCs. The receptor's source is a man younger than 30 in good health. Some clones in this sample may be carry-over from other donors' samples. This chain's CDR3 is CASSEGAAVEQYF. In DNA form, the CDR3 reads TGTGCCAGCAGTGAAGGTGCCGCGGTCGAGCAGTACTTC.